This T cell receptor beta chain was recorded in a study of beta chain features in type 1 diabetes. Whole-study results and caveats: PCR might favor shorter templates, equally in patients and controls. Significant though moderate, a shortening of TCRB CDR3s appeared in all four CD4+ subsets of Type 1 diabetes patients.

CDR3 length: 16 residues. Germline CDR1 SGDLS, CDR2 YYNGEE. Deletions cut 0 bases from V and 0 bases from J, with 10 bases between. Every bit of the isolated RNA underwent reverse transcription, so sequencing read expressed TCRB transcripts. Generated by immunoSEQ multiplex PCR, the TCRdb table keeps only in-frame clones and is missing some. The data contain some 370,000 clones, 9.6% of them singletons. This clone was detected a few times. The antigen is not known. Markers CD45RO/CCR7/CD25/CD127/CD95/CD27 served to sort CD4+ naive, central memory, regulatory and stem cell-like memory cells. This clonotype was obtained from a man aged 25-40 years with type 1 diabetes. The chain is built from TRBV9 and TRBJ2-1; D perhaps matches TRBD1 (6 bases). Sequenced input: central memory CD4+ T cells from blood. CDR3 residues: CASSVVRGSSYNEQFF. The DNA of the CDR3 is TGTGCCAGCAGCGTAGTTAGGGGGTCCTCCTACAATGAGCAGTTCTTC.